A single sample gave rise to the 17 T cell receptor beta chains below, sequenced in a study of human CD4 T cells and Enterobacteriaceae. Measured with immunoSEQ multiplex PCR; TCRdb has only the in-frame clones, and not every one. This table has 27,000 or so clones, just under 85% appearing once. Sorting took every CD4+ cell except CD45RA+CCR7+CD95- naive cells, reaching over 95% purity. Sequenced material: memory CD4+ T cells from blood. The receptors derive from a human donor in good health.

This clone has a handful of counts. The V gene is TRBV20-1, the J gene TRBJ1-1; unclear D gene. Germline loops: CDR1 DFQATT, CDR2 SNEGSKA (reference sequence). V lost 4 bases, J lost 4 bases, and 7 bases lay in between. The CDR3 totals 11 residues. CDR3 loop: CSAKWGTEAFF. CDR3 sequence (DNA): TGCAGTGCTAAGTGGGGCACTGAAGCTTTCTTT.

This clone came up once. The rearrangement links TRBV27 to TRBJ1-1; the D gene is possibly TRBD1 (6 bases). The CDR3 extends over 15 amino acids. V gave up 5 bases and J gave up 3 bases, with 16 bases separating them. Germline CDR1 MNHEY, CDR2 SMNVEV (reference sequence). The CDR3 nucleotides read TGTGCCAGCAGTAGCGTAGGGGCAGGGGACACTGAAGCTTTCTTT. It is translated as CASSSVGAGDTEAFF.

The rearrangement links TRBV5-5 to TRBJ1-2, with TRBD1 identical over 9 bases. Germline V lookup: CDR1 SGHKS, CDR2 YYEKEE (reference sequence). This CDR3 has 15 amino acids. V gave up 5 bases and J gave up 4 bases; unmatched junction bases: 9. CDR3 sequence (DNA): TGTGCCAGCAGTAAACAGGGGGCGATGAGCTATGGCTACACCTTC. This translates into CASSKQGAMSYGYTF. Using reference TRBV5-5 and TRBJ1-2 for the parts outside the CDR3, the full variable domain is DAGVTQSPTHLIKTRGQQVTLRCSPISGHKSVSWYQQVLGQGPQFIFQYYEKEERGRGNFPDRFSARQFPNYSSELNVNALLLGDSALYLCASSKQGAMSYGYTFGSGTRLTVV.

V gene TRBV28 combines with J gene TRBJ1-1, with unresolved D. CDR3 length equals 12 residues. The V and J ends lost 8 bases and 2 bases respectively, with 9 bases between them. Germline V gene lookup returns CDR1 MDHEN and CDR2 SYDVKM. The CDR3 bases are TGTGCCAGCTGGGCAATCAACACTGAAGCTTTCTTT. Its translation is CASWAINTEAFF.

This chain uses TRBV2 with TRBJ2-2; no firm D call. The CDR3 extends over 15 amino acids. V lost 4 bases to trimming and J lost 1 base, with 10 bases between them. CDR1 is SNHLY, CDR2 FYNNEI, per germline. The CDR3 loop reads CASSVFSLNTGELFF. DNA of the CDR3: TGTGCCAGCAGTGTGTTTTCTTTGAACACCGGGGAGCTGTTTTTT.

The V and J genes are TRBV12-5 and TRBJ1-3; 7 bases are a match to TRBD1. V lost 6 bases, J lost 2 bases, and 4 bases stayed unmatched. Per the germline V gene, CDR1 is LGHNT and CDR2 is FRNRAP. The CDR3 covers 14 residues. In DNA form, the CDR3 reads TGTGCTAGTGGGTTCGGGACAGCTGGAAACACCATATATTTT. Translated, it gives CASGFGTAGNTIYF.

This clone was seen once. The V call is TRBV7-2, the J call TRBJ2-3; 7 nucleotides agree with TRBD1. After removal of 6 bases from V and 2 bases from J, the junction contained 5 bases not matched to a gene. Germline CDR1 SGHTA, CDR2 FQGNSA. This CDR3 region has 14 residues. CDR3 sequence reads: CASSPTGFTDTQYF. The CDR3 region has the DNA TGTGCCAGCAGTCCGACAGGGTTCACAGATACGCAGTATTTT.

The gene calls are TRBV2 and TRBJ1-5; no clear D. The CDR3 loop spans 13 amino acids. Germline assignment: CDR1 SNHLY and CDR2 FYNNEI. V gave up 8 bases and J gave up 2 bases, with 10 bases separating them. This CDR3 reads CASSTTGNQPQHF. CDR3 nucleotide sequence: TGTGCCAGCTCGACAACGGGCAATCAGCCCCAGCATTTT.

The rearrangement joins TRBV4-1 to TRBJ1-5; D not resolved. V was cut by 3 bases and J by 3 bases, with 12 bases left in between. Germline lookup yields CDR1 MGHRA and CDR2 YSYEKL. The CDR3 consists of 15 residues. The CDR3 sequence is CASSHPGTVNQPQHF. CDR3 coding DNA: TGCGCCAGCAGCCATCCCGGAACAGTCAATCAGCCCCAGCATTTT.

The CDR3 region has the DNA TGCGCCAGCAGTGAAGGTGGCACTGAAGCTTTCTTT. It is translated as CASSEGGTEAFF. This rearrangement joins TRBV10-2 to TRBJ1-1; D is unresolved. Trimming took off 3 bases at V and 4 bases at J, with 6 bases between the two ends. The CDR3 runs to 12 residues. From germline, CDR1 is WSHSY and CDR2 SAAADI.

The rearrangement uses TRBV2 and TRBJ2-5; D not resolved. Germline assignment: CDR1 SNHLY and CDR2 FYNNEI. Trimming stripped 4 bases from V and 2 bases from J, with 5 bases between. The CDR3 totals 12 residues. This CDR3 is CASSGLQETQYF. CDR3 nucleotides: TGTGCCAGCAGTGGGTTGCAAGAGACCCAGTACTTC.

This clone was observed a single time. The V and J genes are TRBV5-1 and TRBJ2-3, with D perhaps matching TRBD2 (5 bases). This CDR3 is 13 amino acids long. CDR1 SGHRS and CDR2 YFSETQ come from the germline V gene. With 3 bases removed from V and 4 bases from J, the gap between germline ends came to 9 bases. This chain's CDR3 is CASSSNGADTQYF. In nucleotides, the CDR3 is TGCGCCAGCAGCTCGAACGGGGCAGATACGCAGTATTTT.

The chain recombines TRBV27 with TRBJ2-2, with 15 bases identical to TRBD2. The CDR3 runs 17 residues. V dropped 8 bases and J dropped 5; count of bases not matched to a gene: 9. Germline V gene data show CDR1 as MNHEY and CDR2 as SMNVEV (reference sequence). The CDR3 region is CASSGLAGGLGTGELFF. CDR3 DNA: TGTGCCAGCTCGGGACTAGCGGGAGGATTAGGGACCGGGGAGCTGTTTTTT.

This clone occurred a few times. The chain combines TRBV4-2 with TRBJ2-2; D gene unclear. The germline CDR1 and CDR2 sequences are LGHNA and YNFKEQ. V lost 1 base and J 2 bases, leaving 5 bases between the germline ends. This CDR3 is built from 14 residues. For the CDR3, the DNA is TGTGCCAGCAGCCAAGGGAGAAACACCGGGGAGCTGTTTTTT. Its protein product is CASSQGRNTGELFF.

V usage is TRBV6-6 and J usage is TRBJ2-7; maybe TRBD1 (5 bases). V was cut by 0 bases and J by 5 bases, with 11 bases left in between. The CDR3 sequence is 14 residues long. From germline, CDR1 is MNHNY and CDR2 SVGAGI (reference sequence). CDR3 nucleotides: TGTGCCAGCAGTTACTCGGGGCGTTGGAACGAGCAGTACTTC. It encodes CASSYSGRWNEQYF.

CDR3 DNA sequence: TGTGCCAGCAGTGTAACAGGGGGTACTGAAGCTTTCTTT. Its protein product is CASSVTGGTEAFF. The V call is TRBV6-1, the J call TRBJ1-1; 8 bases align to TRBD1. V was pared by 4 bases and J by 5 bases, with 3 bases of the junction left unmatched. The CDR3 extends over 13 amino acids. CDR1 MNHNS and CDR2 SASEGT come from the germline V gene.

This chain links TRBV7-2 with TRBJ2-6; D remains ambiguous. The length of the CDR3 is 13 residues. The germline CDR1 and CDR2 sequences are SGHTA and FQGNSA. The V end was cut by 7 bases, the J end by 0 bases, with 4 bases between. The CDR3 sequence: CASKFSGANVLTF. CDR3 nucleotides: TGTGCCAGCAAATTCTCTGGGGCCAACGTCCTGACTTTC.